This T cell receptor beta chain came from a study of neoadjuvant nivolumab and ipilimumab in lung cancer. The protocol was immunoSEQ multiplex PCR, while the TCRdb copy is restricted to in-frame clones and leaves out a portion. Of over 20,000 clones in the sample, 82% are singletons; the top ten hold approximately 8.4%. Overall study findings and caveats: Compared with tumor-adjacent uninvolved lung, resected tumors showed greater richness and clonality. A small number of samples were TCR sequenced.

CDR1 is MNHEY, CDR2 SMNVEV, per germline (reference sequence). Trimming removed 5 bases at V and 0 bases at J, with 7 bases between. This CDR3 contains 13 residues. A note on this clone: Its antigen is as yet unknown.

The V gene is TRBV27, the J gene TRBJ1-1; no definite D call. The source was tumor tissue, collected after neoadjuvant nivolumab, alone or with ipilimumab, at or shortly before surgery. The source of this sequence is an adult with non-small cell lung cancer. DNA of the CDR3: TGTGCCAGCAGTCCCGGCCTGAACACTGAAGCTTTCTTT. This translates into CASSPGLNTEAFF.